Listed below are T cell receptor beta chains from one sample, sequenced in a study of shared clonotypes between healthy human individuals. Here immunoSEQ multiplex PCR was the method, and the copy in TCRdb shows in-frame clones only, minus some. The table shows millions of clones, with 95% occurring only once. Sequenced material: naive CD4+ T cells sorted from blood. These receptor sequences come from a man younger than 35 in good health. The CDR3 runs from the conserved cysteine through the conserved F or W. The order of the fields is J gene, D gene, V gene, clone size, CDR3 DNA, CDR3 protein. The D gene is left open where the match is weak. The size field is filled for only some rows; it gives once, few, many or a size class.

j_call: TRBJ2-2
d_call: -
v_call: TRBV11-2
clone_size: -
cdr3_nt: TGTGCCAGCAGCTTTGCGGGACAGAACACCGGGGAGCTGTTTTTT
cdr3_aa: CASSFAGQNTGELFF

j_call: TRBJ1-4
d_call: -
v_call: TRBV10-3
clone_size: -
cdr3_nt: TGTGCCATCAGTGGGTCAGGGCTAAGCGATGAAAAACTGTTTTTT
cdr3_aa: CAISGSGLSDEKLFF

j_call: TRBJ2-3
d_call: -
v_call: TRBV9
clone_size: -
cdr3_nt: TGTGCCAGCAGCCTAGACGAGGGGCAGTATTTT
cdr3_aa: CASSLDEGQYF

j_call: TRBJ1-5
d_call: -
v_call: TRBV21-1
clone_size: -
cdr3_nt: TGTGCCAGCAGCGCTGAACCAACAGGGACAATAAGCAATCAGCCCCAGCATTTT
cdr3_aa: CASSAEPTGTISNQPQHF

j_call: TRBJ2-7
d_call: -
v_call: TRBV5-4
clone_size: once
cdr3_nt: TGTGCCAGCAGCTTGAAGCAGGGGGGTCCCTACGAGCAGTACTTC
cdr3_aa: CASSLKQGGPYEQYF

j_call: TRBJ1-5
d_call: -
v_call: TRBV6-6
clone_size: -
cdr3_nt: TGTGCCAGCAGTTCGGGTCAGGGGTCGGGGCAGCCCCAGCATTTT
cdr3_aa: CASSSGQGSGQPQHF

j_call: TRBJ2-1
d_call: TRBD2
v_call: TRBV28
clone_size: -
cdr3_nt: TGTGCCAGCAGGCCAGGGTGGCGGGGGGCCAACAATGAGCAGTTCTTC
cdr3_aa: CASRPGWRGANNEQFF

j_call: TRBJ2-7
d_call: -
v_call: TRBV10-3
clone_size: -
cdr3_nt: TGTGCCGCTACGGACAGGGAGGGCGAGCAGTACTTC
cdr3_aa: CAATDREGEQYF

j_call: TRBJ2-1
d_call: TRBD1
v_call: TRBV19
clone_size: -
cdr3_nt: TGTGCCAGTCGGCGGGACAGGGACTACAATGAGCAGTTCTTC
cdr3_aa: CASRRDRDYNEQFF

j_call: TRBJ2-7
d_call: TRBD2
v_call: TRBV7-9
clone_size: -
cdr3_nt: TGTGCCAGCGGGGCTAGCGGGGAGTACGAGCAGTACTTC
cdr3_aa: CASGASGEYEQYF

j_call: TRBJ2-3
d_call: -
v_call: TRBV14
clone_size: -
cdr3_nt: TGTGCCAGCAGTCACCGGGCGGGGGCAGAAGGGAGAAGAGGGACAGATACGCAGTATTTT
cdr3_aa: CASSHRAGAEGRRGTDTQYF

j_call: TRBJ2-6
d_call: -
v_call: TRBV10-3
clone_size: -
cdr3_nt: TGTGCCATCAGTGAGAAGGCGCGTGCGACGGGGACTGGGGCCAACGTCCTGACTTTC
cdr3_aa: CAISEKARATGTGANVLTF

j_call: TRBJ2-2
d_call: -
v_call: TRBV21-1
clone_size: once
cdr3_nt: TGTGCCAGCAGGATGGGGGCTAGCGGGAATCCCGGGGAGCTGTTTTTT
cdr3_aa: CASRMGASGNPGELFF

j_call: TRBJ1-2
d_call: -
v_call: TRBV2
clone_size: -
cdr3_nt: TGTGCCAGCAAGAGCAACTATGGCTACACCTTC
cdr3_aa: CASKSNYGYTF

j_call: TRBJ2-7
d_call: TRBD2
v_call: TRBV30
clone_size: -
cdr3_nt: TGTGCCTGGAGTCTCATTACGGGAGGCTACGAGCAGTACTTC
cdr3_aa: CAWSLITGGYEQYF

j_call: TRBJ1-1
d_call: -
v_call: TRBV5-1
clone_size: -
cdr3_nt: TGCGCCAGCAGCTTGGGAGATAATAGGGTGATTCGGAACACTGAAGCTTTCTTT
cdr3_aa: CASSLGDNRVIRNTEAFF

j_call: TRBJ2-3
d_call: -
v_call: TRBV2
clone_size: -
cdr3_nt: TGTGCCAGCACTAGCGAGAACACAGATACGCAGTATTTT
cdr3_aa: CASTSENTDTQYF

j_call: TRBJ2-3
d_call: TRBD2
v_call: TRBV5-1
clone_size: -
cdr3_nt: TGCGCCAGCAGCACCGGGACTAGCGGAACAGATACGCAGTATTTT
cdr3_aa: CASSTGTSGTDTQYF

j_call: TRBJ2-5
d_call: TRBD1
v_call: TRBV28
clone_size: -
cdr3_nt: TGTGCCAGCAGTAGACAGGGGCAAGAGACCCAGTACTTC
cdr3_aa: CASSRQGQETQYF

j_call: TRBJ2-7
d_call: -
v_call: TRBV21-1
clone_size: -
cdr3_nt: TGTGCCAGCAGCAATGGACAGTCCTACCCTTTAGTCTACGAGCAGTACTTC
cdr3_aa: CASSNGQSYPLVYEQYF

j_call: TRBJ2-5
d_call: TRBD2
v_call: TRBV12-5
clone_size: -
cdr3_nt: TGTGCTAGTGGTCAGGGACTAGCGGGAGTGGGGGAGACCCAGTACTTC
cdr3_aa: CASGQGLAGVGETQYF

j_call: TRBJ2-2
d_call: TRBD2
v_call: TRBV11-3
clone_size: -
cdr3_nt: TGTGCCAGCAGCTTAGGGCTAGCGGGGGGCCCGAACACCGGGGAGCTGTTTTTT
cdr3_aa: CASSLGLAGGPNTGELFF

j_call: TRBJ1-1
d_call: -
v_call: TRBV10-3
clone_size: -
cdr3_nt: TGTGCCATCAGTGACAGGGATGTAGCTTTCTTT
cdr3_aa: CAISDRDVAFF

j_call: TRBJ1-1
d_call: -
v_call: TRBV5-4
clone_size: -
cdr3_nt: TGTGCCAGCAGCTTGGGGACAGTTCCAAACACTGAAGCTTTCTTT
cdr3_aa: CASSLGTVPNTEAFF

j_call: TRBJ1-1
d_call: -
v_call: TRBV5-1
clone_size: -
cdr3_nt: TGCGCCAGCTATAAGGATCTTGACACTGAAGCTTTCTTT
cdr3_aa: CASYKDLDTEAFF

j_call: TRBJ1-2
d_call: -
v_call: TRBV10-3
clone_size: once
cdr3_nt: TGTGCCATCAGTGAAGGGGGCTACACCTTC
cdr3_aa: CAISEGGYTF

j_call: TRBJ1-1
d_call: TRBD1
v_call: TRBV7-9
clone_size: -
cdr3_nt: TGTGCCAGCAGCCAAGTCGCAGGGGGCACTGAAGCTTTCTTT
cdr3_aa: CASSQVAGGTEAFF

j_call: TRBJ2-3
d_call: TRBD1
v_call: TRBV14
clone_size: -
cdr3_nt: TGTGCCAGCAGCCGGGACAGGATCACAGATACGCAGTATTTT
cdr3_aa: CASSRDRITDTQYF

j_call: TRBJ2-2
d_call: TRBD2
v_call: TRBV4-3
clone_size: once
cdr3_nt: TGCGCCAGCAGCCAAGCTAGCGGGAGTCTCACCGGGGAGCTGTTTTTT
cdr3_aa: CASSQASGSLTGELFF

j_call: TRBJ1-2
d_call: TRBD1
v_call: TRBV2
clone_size: -
cdr3_nt: TGTGCCAGCACCGGGACAGGGAGGAACTATGGCTACACCTTC
cdr3_aa: CASTGTGRNYGYTF

j_call: TRBJ2-7
d_call: -
v_call: TRBV2
clone_size: -
cdr3_nt: TGTGCCAGCAGTCTGGGACGGAACTCCTACGAGCAGTACTTC
cdr3_aa: CASSLGRNSYEQYF

j_call: TRBJ1-1
d_call: -
v_call: TRBV10-1
clone_size: once
cdr3_nt: TGCGCCAGCAGTGAAAGGGGAAACACTGAAGCTTTCTTT
cdr3_aa: CASSERGNTEAFF

j_call: TRBJ2-7
d_call: -
v_call: TRBV2
clone_size: -
cdr3_nt: TGTGCCAGCAACAAGGGGACCTACGAGCAGTACTTC
cdr3_aa: CASNKGTYEQYF

j_call: TRBJ2-5
d_call: -
v_call: TRBV5-4
clone_size: -
cdr3_nt: TGTGCCAGCAGCTTAGGGCTCCAAGAGACCCAGTACTTC
cdr3_aa: CASSLGLQETQYF

j_call: TRBJ2-2
d_call: -
v_call: TRBV7-9
clone_size: -
cdr3_nt: TGTGCGTTCCTAACCCCAAGGGGGAGCTCCACCGGGGAGCTGTTTTTT
cdr3_aa: CAFLTPRGSSTGELFF

j_call: TRBJ2-3
d_call: TRBD2
v_call: TRBV2
clone_size: -
cdr3_nt: TGTGCCAGCAGCCGCAGCGGGAGCCCCACAGATACGCAGTATTTT
cdr3_aa: CASSRSGSPTDTQYF

j_call: TRBJ2-3
d_call: -
v_call: TRBV6-1
clone_size: -
cdr3_nt: TGTGCCAGCAGTGAATTTCAAGATACGCAGTATTTT
cdr3_aa: CASSEFQDTQYF

j_call: TRBJ2-7
d_call: -
v_call: TRBV30
clone_size: -
cdr3_nt: TGTGCCTGGAGCACAGGGATTGTACTTTGGGAGCAGTACTTC
cdr3_aa: CAWSTGIVLWEQYF

j_call: TRBJ2-1
d_call: -
v_call: TRBV2
clone_size: -
cdr3_nt: TGTGCCAGCAGTGCTCCTCGGGACAATGAGCAGTTCTTC
cdr3_aa: CASSAPRDNEQFF

j_call: TRBJ2-3
d_call: -
v_call: TRBV5-1
clone_size: -
cdr3_nt: TGCGCCAGCAGAACGGGGGTCACAGATACGCAGTATTTT
cdr3_aa: CASRTGVTDTQYF

j_call: TRBJ1-6
d_call: -
v_call: TRBV25-1
clone_size: -
cdr3_nt: TGTGCCAGCACCCCGCCGGGACGGAGAGACTCACCCCTCCACTTT
cdr3_aa: CASTPPGRRDSPLHF

j_call: TRBJ2-3
d_call: -
v_call: TRBV10-1
clone_size: -
cdr3_nt: TGCGCCAGCAGTTCCGGCAGCCGCACAGATACGCAGTATTTT
cdr3_aa: CASSSGSRTDTQYF

j_call: TRBJ1-5
d_call: -
v_call: TRBV2
clone_size: -
cdr3_nt: TGTGCCAGCATGTCTTCGTCAGGGAATAGCAATCAGCCCCAGCATTTT
cdr3_aa: CASMSSSGNSNQPQHF

j_call: TRBJ1-1
d_call: -
v_call: TRBV7-7
clone_size: -
cdr3_nt: TGTGCTAGCAGCGTCAGTGAGAACACTGAAGCTTTCTTT
cdr3_aa: CASSVSENTEAFF

j_call: TRBJ1-2
d_call: -
v_call: TRBV6-5
clone_size: -
cdr3_nt: TGTGCCAGCAGTTCAACTACGGGTTCTCACTATGGCTACACCTTC
cdr3_aa: CASSSTTGSHYGYTF

j_call: TRBJ1-6
d_call: -
v_call: TRBV5-1
clone_size: -
cdr3_nt: TGCGCCAGCAGCTTGGCCCAGGGAATTGGTTCACCCCTCCACTTT
cdr3_aa: CASSLAQGIGSPLHF

j_call: TRBJ2-3
d_call: -
v_call: TRBV19
clone_size: -
cdr3_nt: TGTGCCAGTAGTCCCGGACCTAGCGGCACAGATACGCAGTATTTT
cdr3_aa: CASSPGPSGTDTQYF

j_call: TRBJ2-1
d_call: -
v_call: TRBV11-2
clone_size: -
cdr3_nt: TGTGCCAGCAGCTTAGATGGCAGGGCTGGGAGTGAGCAGTTCTTC
cdr3_aa: CASSLDGRAGSEQFF

j_call: TRBJ2-3
d_call: TRBD2
v_call: TRBV7-2
clone_size: once
cdr3_nt: TGTGCCAGCAGCCCGGGACTAGCGAGAGATACGCAGTATTTT
cdr3_aa: CASSPGLARDTQYF

j_call: TRBJ2-1
d_call: TRBD2
v_call: TRBV7-9
clone_size: -
cdr3_nt: TGTGCCAGCACCCTGGGCCGGGGGGATCTCGTCGATGAGCAGTTCTTC
cdr3_aa: CASTLGRGDLVDEQFF

j_call: TRBJ1-6
d_call: -
v_call: TRBV5-1
clone_size: -
cdr3_nt: TGCGCCAGCAGCGGACGGGACCCCGAGAATTCACCCCTCCACTTT
cdr3_aa: CASSGRDPENSPLHF

j_call: TRBJ2-6
d_call: -
v_call: TRBV6-6
clone_size: -
cdr3_nt: TGTGCCAGCAGCAGTCAGCTTTCTGGGGCCAACGTCCTGACTTTC
cdr3_aa: CASSSQLSGANVLTF

j_call: TRBJ2-7
d_call: -
v_call: TRBV9
clone_size: -
cdr3_nt: TGTGCCAGCAGCGTAGGTAGCGGTCGCTATCTCTACGAGCAGTACTTC
cdr3_aa: CASSVGSGRYLYEQYF

j_call: TRBJ1-4
d_call: -
v_call: TRBV6-1
clone_size: -
cdr3_nt: TGTGCCAGCAGTCCCGTTTCGACTAATGAAAAACTGTTTTTT
cdr3_aa: CASSPVSTNEKLFF

j_call: TRBJ2-5
d_call: TRBD2
v_call: TRBV11-2
clone_size: -
cdr3_nt: TGTGCCAGCAGCTCAGGGACTAGCGGGAGCTACGAGACCCAGTACTTC
cdr3_aa: CASSSGTSGSYETQYF

j_call: TRBJ1-1
d_call: TRBD1
v_call: TRBV2
clone_size: -
cdr3_nt: TGTGCCAGCAGTCAACAGGGGACGAACACTGAAGCTTTCTTT
cdr3_aa: CASSQQGTNTEAFF